Sequencing of this T cell receptor (beta chain) was carried out in a study of Ad26.COV2.S vaccination and SARS-CoV-2 variants. The ends lost 7 bases at V and 2 bases at J; junction bases unmatched: 7. There are 17 residues in the CDR3. The germline gives CDR1 SNHLY, CDR2 FYNNEI. Clones were sequenced by immunoSEQ multiplex PCR, and TCRdb holds only the in-frame ones, with some missing. The sample shows roughly 680,000 clones, more than 70% of them seen only once. Sample treatment: around 19 received Ad26.COV2.S at low or high dose, single or two shots; about 5 received placebo; per-sample allocation not given. Sampling happened 63 days after the first vaccine or placebo injection.

The TCR originated in a person aged 18-65 years who received the Ad26.COV2.S COVID-19 vaccine or a placebo. Sequencing used peripheral blood, obtained in a trial of Ad26.COV2.S vaccine versus placebo. The rearrangement uses TRBV2 and TRBJ2-2, with 13 bases that match TRBD2. CDR3 DNA sequence: TGTGCCAGCAACCCGGGACTAGCGGGGACTAACACCGGGGAGCTGTTTTTT. The encoded protein is CASNPGLAGTNTGELFF. The complete variable domain, with remaining parts taken from reference TRBV2 and TRBJ2-2, reads EPEVTQTPSHQVTQMGQEVILRCVPISNHLYFYWYRQILGQKVEFLVSFYNNEISEKSEIFDDQFSVERPDGSNFTLKIRSTKLEDSAMYFCASNPGLAGTNTGELFFGEGSRLTVL.